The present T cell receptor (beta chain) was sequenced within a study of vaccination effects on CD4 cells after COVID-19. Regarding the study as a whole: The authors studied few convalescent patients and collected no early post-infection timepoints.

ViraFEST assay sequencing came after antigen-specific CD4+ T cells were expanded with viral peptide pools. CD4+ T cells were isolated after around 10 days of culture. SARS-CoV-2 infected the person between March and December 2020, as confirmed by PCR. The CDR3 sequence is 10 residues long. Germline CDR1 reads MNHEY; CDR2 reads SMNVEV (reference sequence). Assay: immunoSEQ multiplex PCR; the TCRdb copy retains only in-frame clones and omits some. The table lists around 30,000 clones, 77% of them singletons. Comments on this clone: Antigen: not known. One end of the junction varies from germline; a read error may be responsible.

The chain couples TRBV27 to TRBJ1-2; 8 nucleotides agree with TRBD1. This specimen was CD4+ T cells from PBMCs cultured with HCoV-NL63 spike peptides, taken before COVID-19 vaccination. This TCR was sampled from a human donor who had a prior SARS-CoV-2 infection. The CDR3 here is CNRGTYGYTF. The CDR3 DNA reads TGCAACAGGGGGACCTATGGCTACACCTTC.